The 29 T cell receptor beta chains below all came from one sample that was sequenced in a study of B cell selection in AIRE deficiency. Sorted regulatory T cells were CD4-positive, CD25-high and CD127-low or negative. The assay was immunoSEQ multiplex PCR, and TCRdb's table has in-frame clones only and misses some. The table lists approximately 14,000 clones, 93% of them singletons. Sample: Tregs sorted from PBMCs. The receptors come from a human donor with AIRE deficiency.

The chain has TRBV6-1 and TRBJ1-1; D is possibly TRBD1 (6 bases). Trimming cost V 4 bases and J 6 bases, with 15 bases left between them. The CDR3 extends over 14 amino acids. Per the germline V gene, CDR1 is MNHNS and CDR2 is SASEGT. CDR3: CASSVQGGIAEAFF. In DNA form, the CDR3 reads TGTGCCAGCAGTGTACAGGGAGGAATCGCTGAAGCTTTCTTT.

The CDR3 here is CASSGTGGNQPQHF. The CDR3 nucleotides are TGTGCCAGCAGCGGGACAGGGGGCAATCAGCCCCAGCATTTT. The rearrangement uses TRBV25-1 and TRBJ1-5, with TRBD1 identical over 10 bases. In germline, CDR1 is MGHDK, CDR2 SYGVNS. After removal of 6 bases from V and 2 bases from J, the junction contained 1 base not matched to a gene. This CDR3 contains 14 residues. Combining the CDR3 with reference TRBV25-1 and TRBJ1-5 gives the whole variable domain EADIYQTPRYLVIGTGKKITLECSQTMGHDKMYWYQQDPGMELHLIHYSYGVNSTEKGDLSSESTVSRIRTEHFPLTLESARPSHTSQYLCASSGTGGNQPQHFGDGTRLSIL.

The chain links TRBV5-8 to TRBJ2-1; D call uncertain. Per germline, CDR1 SGHTS and CDR2 YDEGEE. The CDR3 is 14 residues long. With 4 bases removed from V and 4 bases from J, the gap between germline ends came to 12 bases. This chain's CDR3 is CASSPPFGYNEQFF. CDR3 DNA: TGTGCCAGCAGCCCGCCCTTCGGGTACAATGAGCAGTTCTTC.

This CDR3 reads CASSLAGGGSSYNEQFF. CDR3 bases: TGCGCCAGCAGCTTGGCTGGCGGGGGTAGCTCCTACAATGAGCAGTTCTTC. The V call is TRBV5-1, the J call TRBJ2-1; 7 bases fit TRBD2. The V gene's germline CDR1 is SGHRS and CDR2 YFSETQ. Losses at the gene ends were 0 bases for V and 0 bases for J; bases not matched to a gene: 6. CDR3 length: 17 amino acids.

This chain connects TRBV4-3 to TRBJ2-2; 10 nucleotides agree with TRBD2. J was trimmed by 6 bases and V by 2 bases; bases with no gene match: 12. The length of the CDR3 is 18 residues. Germline CDR1 and CDR2: LGHNA and YSLEER. CDR3: CASSQHPVVAGGAGELFF. CDR3 DNA sequence: TGCGCCAGCAGCCAACACCCCGTAGTAGCGGGAGGCGCCGGGGAGCTGTTTTTT.

A single count supports this clone. The gene calls are TRBV27 and TRBJ2-7; D may be TRBD1 (5 bases). The V end lost 6 bases, the J end lost 5 bases, and 17 bases lay between the germline ends. The CDR3 covers 14 residues. Looked up from germline, CDR1 is MNHEY and CDR2 is SMNVEV (reference sequence). The CDR3 reads CASRDLRRGHEQYF. As DNA, the CDR3 is TGTGCCAGCAGAGACTTAAGAAGGGGCCACGAGCAGTACTTC.

The rearrangement joins TRBV19 to TRBJ1-6; 8 bases align to TRBD1. The CDR3 has 16 amino acids. V shed 6 bases, J shed 6 bases, and the junction held 10 bases outside the gene matches. Germline V lookup: CDR1 LNHDA, CDR2 SQIVND (reference sequence). CDR3 DNA: TGTGCCAGTAGACCCCAGACAGGGGCGGCTAATTCACCCCTCCACTTT. Translation: CASRPQTGAANSPLHF.

This rearrangement joins TRBV28 to TRBJ1-2; D gene uncertain. CDR3 length: 14 amino acids. Germline V lookup: CDR1 MDHEN, CDR2 SYDVKM. The ends were cut back, 7 bases at V and 0 bases at J, with 12 bases in the middle. CDR3 bases: TGTGCCAGCAATCTCAGTCCACCTAACTATGGCTACACCTTC. Amino acid sequence: CASNLSPPNYGYTF.

The CDR3 DNA sequence: TGCAGCGTTGGGCAGGTGGGGGGTTATGGCTACACCTTC. Amino acid sequence: CSVGQVGGYGYTF. This sequence joins TRBV29-1 and TRBJ1-2, with D maybe TRBD1 (5 bases). Germline loops: CDR1 SQVTM, CDR2 ANQGSEA. This CDR3 has 13 residues. V was trimmed by 4 bases and J by 5 bases, leaving 14 bases between them.

The rearrangement links TRBV27 to TRBJ2-4; no definite D call. Germline values: CDR1 MNHEY, CDR2 SMNVEV (reference sequence). V lost 6 bases and J lost 0, with 6 bases in between. The CDR3 covers 13 residues. The CDR3 nucleotides are TGTGCCAGCAGCGGATTAGCCAAAAACATTCAGTACTTC. It encodes CASSGLAKNIQYF.

The chain couples TRBV5-5 to TRBJ2-3; D gene ambiguous. Germline values: CDR1 SGHKS, CDR2 YYEKEE (reference sequence). The V and J ends lost 4 bases and 5 bases respectively, with 20 bases between them. This CDR3 is built from 16 residues. The CDR3 region is CASSTRTFYARDTQYF. The CDR3 coding sequence is TGTGCCAGCAGCACGCGAACATTTTACGCCAGAGATACGCAGTATTTT.

The rearrangement joins TRBV20-1 to TRBJ2-1, with no clear D. CDR3 length: 10 residues. Germline-derived CDR1 and CDR2 are DFQATT and SNEGSKA (reference sequence). Trimming took 5 bases from V and 12 from J, leaving 11 bases between them. In DNA form, the CDR3 reads TGCAGTGCTGGCAAGCTCGGGCAGTTCTTC. This translates into CSAGKLGQFF.

The chain uses TRBV19 and TRBJ2-5; D is possibly TRBD1 or TRBD2 (5 bases each). The V end was cut by 7 bases, the J end by 0 bases, with 12 bases between. This CDR3 contains 14 residues. Germline V gene data show CDR1 as LNHDA and CDR2 as SQIVND (reference sequence). The CDR3: CASTPGPNQETQYF. The CDR3 DNA is TGTGCCAGTACCCCGGGGCCCAACCAAGAGACCCAGTACTTC. The full variable domain, rest sourced from reference TRBV19 and TRBJ2-5, is DGGITQSPKYLFRKEGQNVTLSCEQNLNHDAMYWYRQDPGQGLRLIYYSQIVNDFQKGDIAEGYSVSREKKESFPLTVTSAQKNPTAFYLCASTPGPNQETQYFGPGTRLLVL.

This chain joins TRBV18 and TRBJ2-7; a possible D gene is TRBD1 (6 bases). From germline, CDR1 is KGHSH and CDR2 LQKENI. V shed 2 bases and J shed 6 bases, with 14 bases lying between them. This CDR3 region has 14 residues. The CDR3 DNA follows: TGTGCCAGCTCACCATGGGGGCAGTCAAGCGAGCAGTACTTC. Its protein product is CASSPWGQSSEQYF.

The chain couples TRBV19 to TRBJ1-5; D remains ambiguous. The CDR3 length is 14 residues. Germline V gene sequence: CDR1 LNHDA, CDR2 SQIVND (reference sequence). The V and J ends lost 6 bases and 0 bases respectively, with 9 bases between them. The CDR3 DNA reads as TGTGCCAGTAGGATTCCACATAGCAATCAGCCCCAGCATTTT. As protein: CASRIPHSNQPQHF.

This chain joins TRBV6-6 and TRBJ2-3; D remains ambiguous. The CDR3 runs 13 residues. CDR1 MNHNY and CDR2 SVGAGI come from the germline V gene (reference sequence). Trimming stripped 2 bases from V and 10 bases from J, with 13 bases between. The CDR3 region has the DNA TGTGCCAGCAGTTACGGCGGTCCTGCTCCGCAGTATTTT. Translating gives CASSYGGPAPQYF.

The chain links TRBV5-1 to TRBJ1-2; D remains unclear. The germline V and J ends were trimmed by 0 bases and 4 bases, with 4 bases remaining between them. The CDR3 sequence is 12 residues long. In germline, CDR1 is SGHRS, CDR2 YFSETQ. DNA for the CDR3: TGCGCCAGCAGCTTGGAGGGCTATGGCTACACCTTC. This gives the protein CASSLEGYGYTF.

V usage is TRBV27 and J usage is TRBJ2-1, with a possible D match to TRBD2 (6 bases). Germline V CDR1 and CDR2: MNHEY, SMNVEV (reference sequence). The CDR3 spans 16 residues. Trimming cost V 3 bases and J 7 bases, with 19 bases left between them. The CDR3 DNA follows: TGTGCCAGCAGTTTTCCCCCGGGACTTGAAAGGAATGAGCAGTTCTTC. This sequence encodes CASSFPPGLERNEQFF.

The chain has TRBV11-2 and TRBJ1-1; D gene ambiguous. Trimming removed 0 bases from V and 0 bases from J, with 5 bases in between. The CDR3 runs 14 residues. CDR1 and CDR2 (germline): SGHAT, FQNNGV. The CDR3 is CASSLDPVNTEAFF. In nucleotides, the CDR3 is TGTGCCAGCAGCTTAGATCCGGTGAACACTGAAGCTTTCTTT.

The V gene is TRBV5-5, the J gene TRBJ2-1, with D maybe TRBD1 (6 bases). The CDR3 runs to 15 residues. V was pared by 0 bases and J by 6 bases, with 13 bases between. CDR1 SGHKS and CDR2 YYEKEE come from the germline V gene (reference sequence). CDR3: CASSLGDTRGNEQFF. Written as DNA, the CDR3 is TGTGCCAGCAGCTTGGGGGACACGAGGGGCAATGAGCAGTTCTTC.

The chain combines TRBV6-6 with TRBJ2-2; D uncertain. V was clipped by 3 bases and J by 6 bases, with 11 bases between them. CDR1 MNHNY and CDR2 SVGAGI come from the germline V gene (reference sequence). CDR3 size: 14 residues. CDR3 residues: CASSYGTISGELFF. CDR3 nucleotides: TGTGCCAGCAGTTATGGTACAATCTCCGGGGAGCTGTTTTTT.

The chain has TRBV15 and TRBJ2-1, with D hard to call. The germline gives CDR1 LNHNV, CDR2 YYDKDF (reference sequence). The CDR3 has 15 amino acids. V lost 8 bases and J lost 5, with 19 bases in between. The CDR3 loop reads CATSRPSLINNEQFF. DNA of the CDR3: TGTGCCACCTCCCGTCCTAGTTTGATCAACAATGAGCAGTTCTTC.

The chain uses TRBV2 and TRBJ2-1; possible D gene TRBD2, 6 bases. The CDR3 covers 14 residues. The germline V and J ends were trimmed by 5 bases and 4 bases, with 12 bases remaining between them. Germline CDR1 SNHLY, CDR2 FYNNEI. The CDR3 DNA reads as TGTGCCAGCAGTCGGGGGAGTAGGTACAATGAGCAGTTCTTC. Translation: CASSRGSRYNEQFF.

The V call is TRBV5-5, the J call TRBJ2-7; 7 bases are a match to TRBD2. V lost 5 bases, J lost 8 bases, and 22 bases stayed unmatched. The CDR3 has 17 amino acids. CDR1 SGHKS and CDR2 YYEKEE come from the germline V gene (reference sequence). CDR3 amino acids: CASSQLSTTRVAGQQYF. The CDR3 DNA sequence: TGTGCCAGCAGTCAACTTTCGACGACCAGGGTAGCGGGCCAGCAGTACTTC.

The V call is TRBV18, the J call TRBJ2-1; tentatively, D is TRBD1 (6 bases). This CDR3 spans 15 amino acids. Trimming took 6 bases from V and 7 from J, leaving 19 bases between them. Germline CDR1 is KGHSH and CDR2 is LQKENI. CDR3 sequence: CASSSGTRMANEQFF. The CDR3 DNA reads as TGTGCCAGCTCTTCCGGGACACGAATGGCTAATGAGCAGTTCTTC.

V is TRBV5-8 and J is TRBJ2-7; TRBD1 aligns across 8 bases. The CDR3 contains 15 residues. The V gene's germline CDR1 is SGHTS and CDR2 YDEGEE. Trimming cost V 2 bases and J 2 bases; bases outside gene matches: 6. The CDR3 loop reads CASSLGGQGTYEQYF. The CDR3 coding sequence is TGTGCCAGCAGCTTAGGAGGACAGGGAACCTACGAGCAGTACTTC.

V and J are TRBV5-1 and TRBJ2-7; D perhaps matches TRBD1 (5 bases). CDR1 SGHRS and CDR2 YFSETQ come from the germline V gene. The CDR3 sequence is 14 residues long. V was trimmed by 0 bases and J by 2 bases, leaving 9 bases between them. This CDR3 reads CASSLGQGPYEQYF. CDR3 DNA: TGCGCCAGCAGCTTGGGGCAGGGTCCCTACGAGCAGTACTTC.

The chain employs TRBV5-1 and TRBJ1-2; 8 bases are a match to TRBD1. Looked up from germline, CDR1 is SGHRS and CDR2 is YFSETQ. J was trimmed by 5 bases and V by 0 bases; bases with no gene match: 3. This CDR3 has 14 amino acids. This CDR3 reads CASSLGDRKYGYTF. The CDR3 region has the DNA TGCGCCAGCAGCTTGGGGGACAGGAAGTATGGCTACACCTTC.

The V call is TRBV5-1, the J call TRBJ2-2; 8 bases match TRBD2. The germline V gene has CDR1 SGHRS and CDR2 YFSETQ. V dropped 4 bases and J dropped 0; count of bases not matched to a gene: 5. The CDR3 contains 16 residues. The CDR3 is CASSPPGLANTGELFF. The CDR3 bases are TGCGCCAGCAGCCCCCCGGGACTAGCGAACACCGGGGAGCTGTTTTTT.